The source of this TCR beta chain is a study of blood T cells in healthy people across ages (dated by TCRdb to between 2014 and 2016). Study-wide context: In model experiments, template switching captured roughly one uniquely barcoded TCR beta cDNA molecule for every two T cells. Using the same blood draw, the study looked at two additional independent replicas of 1 million unique cDNA reads for two donors, one aged 18 to 29 and the other aged 80 or older. Using deep sequencing normalized with unique cDNA molecular identifiers, the study measured how TCR beta repertoire diversity changes with age. Four age groups were formed from the donors: young (average roughly 16 years), middle-aged (around 41), aged (around 68) and long-lived (82). To avoid experimental bias, donors of different ages were distributed randomly across sequencing lanes. General study outcomes and caveats: Compared with the aged group, more naive CD4+ T cells, fewer expanded clones and increased TCR diversity were shown by the long-lived group, suggesting age selection. Estimates of total diversity based on one million sequenced T cells were regarded as lower bounds and as underestimates. Conclusive comparison of naive and antigen-experienced compartments was prevented by the profiling of bulk unsorted PBMCs. The CMV infection status of donors was not known, potentially confounding age-related changes in expanded clonotypes. There was a strong correlation between observed TCR beta diversity and the percentage of naive T cells measured by flow cytometry. As age increased, observed TCR beta diversity per million T cells dropped in a roughly linear way, and a significant reduction was already evident by age around 41.

Taken from cysteine to phenylalanine, the CDR3 has 14 residues. Only the CDR3 DNA is retained, 42 bases long and in frame from the first base. Trimming takes 2 bases from V and 5 bases from J, and the germline ends sit 12 bases apart. The germline V gene encodes CDR1 LGHDT and CDR2 YNNKEL (reference sequence). To prepare the library, 5' RACE was applied. The listed sequencing device is Illumina HiSeq 2500. A second PCR of roughly 7 to 11 cycles was performed with a sample-barcoded 5' primer and a J-beta primer mix. Each TCR beta cDNA molecule received a unique molecular identifier from a template-switch 5' adaptor carrying 12 random nucleotides. Each sample yielded at least 3 million CDR3-containing paired-end reads. First-strand cDNA was synthesized from all RNA with the Mint cDNA synthesis kit, primed by a TRBC-specific oligonucleotide. After uracil-DNA glycosylase treatment, a first 18-cycle PCR used universal primers M1SS and BC2_uni_R on all cDNA. Per the authors' processing: Each sample was normalized by randomly selecting 1 million high-quality reads, each carrying a distinct molecular identifier. Instead of being binned into consensus sequences, reads that shared molecular identifiers were thrown out. MiTCR, with a Q25 quality threshold and the strictest error-elimination algorithm, was used for CDR3 identification, clonotype clustering and error correction. A nonparametric unseen species model using Euler transformation provided a lower-bound estimate of total TCR beta diversity. The public reads were quality trimmed at Q25 with fastp and then assembled into clones with MiXCR by TCRdb, keeping productive beta chains. Every distinct CDR3 protein forms one entry, paired with its most common genes and DNA. TCRdb's processing, not the authors', yielded these V and J calls. The sample contains hundreds of thousands of distinct CDR3 sequences, more than 50% of them found a single time. The ten largest clones capture more than 25% of the sample.

Systemically healthy Caucasian individuals from Russia, 39 in total and aged 6 to 90 years, were included as donors. Approximately 10 milliliters of peripheral blood were collected from each donor into EDTA-treated Vacutainer tubes. PBMCs were isolated by Ficoll-Paque density-gradient centrifugation, with at least 6 million obtained per sample. Total RNA was extracted from PBMCs with Trizol reagent, with at least 5 micrograms obtained per sample. For every donor, flow cytometry on a PBMC aliquot measured the percentage of naive CD45RAhigh/CD27high T cells. This clonotype was observed a handful of times. This receptor's antigen is unknown. One base away there is no much larger clone; base qualities are not given.

The source material was blood. In this chain, TRBV3-1 is recombined with TRBJ1-1; TRBD1 is possibly the D segment (6 matching bases). The sequence was collected from a man aged 35-49 years in good health. The DNA reads TGTGCCAGCAGCCAAAAACAGGGATGGACTGAAGCTTTCTTT. This gives the protein CASSQKQGWTEAFF. Where the CDR3 stops, the reference TRBV3-1 and TRBJ1-1 genes take over; the full variable domain is DTAVSQTPKYLVTQMGNDKSIKCEQNLGHDTMYWYKQDSKKFLKIMFSYNNKELIINETVPNRFSPKSPDKAHLNLHINSLELGDSAVYFCASSQKQGWTEAFFGQGTRLTVV.